The rows below give T cell receptor beta chains drawn from one sample of a study of beta chain features in type 1 diabetes. Sequencing was performed with immunoSEQ multiplex PCR; in TCRdb, only in-frame clones are kept and a portion is missing. The sample shows almost 350,000 clones, about a tenth of them seen only once. The specimen sequenced was central memory CD4+ T cells from blood. These receptors originate from a man between 25 and 39 years old with type 1 diabetes. Each CDR3 is given with its conserved first and last residue. The D gene is left open where the match is weak. Clone size is given for some rows only: seen once, a few or many times, or a class if the clone is expanded.

size: few; J: TRBJ1-2; V: TRBV6-5; D: .; CDR3: CASLSGAWRGYTF; DNA: TGTGCCAGCCTCTCAGGGGCGTGGAGAGGCTACACCTTC
size: .; J: TRBJ2-1; V: TRBV25-1; D: .; CDR3: CASSDRFGPGSYNEQFF; DNA: .
size: many; J: TRBJ1-4; V: TRBV7-9; D: TRBD1; CDR3: CASSLRTGEKLFF; DNA: TGTGCCAGCAGCTTACGGACAGGGGAAAAACTGTTTTTT
size: .; J: TRBJ1-1; V: TRBV7-2; D: .; CDR3: CASSPNFLNTEAFF; DNA: TGTGCCAGCAGCCCCAACTTCCTGAACACTGAAGCTTTCTTT
size: .; J: TRBJ1-1; V: TRBV7-7; D: TRBD1; CDR3: CASSSPGQGIAEAFF; DNA: TGTGCCAGCAGCTCCCCGGGACAGGGGATAGCTGAAGCTTTCTTT
size: many; J: TRBJ2-3; V: TRBV7-2; D: .; CDR3: CASTSDGDTQYF; DNA: TGTGCCAGCACCTCTGATGGAGATACGCAGTATTTT
size: few; J: TRBJ2-1; V: TRBV12-5; D: .; CDR3: CASGYYSYNEQFF; DNA: TGTGCTAGTGGTTATTACTCCTACAATGAGCAGTTCTTC
size: few; J: TRBJ1-2; V: TRBV11-2; D: TRBD1; CDR3: CASSLAGTGFGYTF; DNA: TGTGCCAGCAGCTTAGCCGGGACAGGGTTTGGCTACACCTTC
size: .; J: TRBJ1-1; V: TRBV6-5; D: .; CDR3: CASSYSRTEAFF; DNA: TGTGCCAGCAGTTACTCGCGAACTGAAGCTTTCTTT
size: few; J: TRBJ1-5; V: TRBV6-6; D: .; CDR3: CASNREGVNQPQHF; DNA: TGTGCCAGCAATCGAGAGGGGGTGAATCAGCCCCAGCATTTT
size: .; J: TRBJ2-7; V: TRBV19; D: .; CDR3: CASSPPGRYEQYF; DNA: TGTGCCAGTAGTCCCCCGGGAAGGTACGAGCAGTACTTC
size: many; J: TRBJ2-7; V: TRBV7-9; D: .; CDR3: CASSSSGSGVAEQYF; DNA: TGTGCCAGCAGCTCCTCTGGGAGCGGTGTGGCCGAGCAGTACTTC
size: .; J: TRBJ1-4; V: TRBV5-4; D: .; CDR3: CASSYGATNEKLFF; DNA: TGTGCCAGCAGTTACGGGGCCACTAATGAAAAACTGTTTTTT
size: .; J: TRBJ2-7; V: TRBV5-6; D: .; CDR3: CASSLPGGLTYEQYF; DNA: TGTGCCAGCAGCTTGCCGGGCGGGCTTACCTACGAGCAGTACTTC
size: .; J: TRBJ2-2; V: TRBV7-2; D: .; CDR3: CASSLEPASGELFF; DNA: TGTGCCAGCAGCTTAGAGCCCGCCAGCGGGGAGCTGTTTTTT
size: few; J: TRBJ2-7; V: TRBV18; D: TRBD2; CDR3: CASSLVAGPAGEQYF; DNA: TGTGCCAGCTCACTCGTAGCGGGCCCGGCGGGGGAGCAGTACTTC
size: many; J: TRBJ1-1; V: TRBV18; D: TRBD1; CDR3: CASSPLDRATEAFF; DNA: TGTGCCAGCTCACCGCTGGACAGGGCCACTGAAGCTTTCTTT
size: .; J: TRBJ2-5; V: TRBV7-9; D: .; CDR3: CASSPRSREETQYF; DNA: TGTGCCAGCAGCCCACGGTCGAGAGAGGAGACCCAGTACTTC
size: many; J: TRBJ1-1; V: TRBV2; D: .; CDR3: CASRHRGNTEAFF; DNA: TGTGCCAGCAGGCACAGAGGGAACACTGAAGCTTTCTTT
size: once; J: TRBJ1-6; V: TRBV10-3; D: .; CDR3: CAIKAAGEQSPLHF; DNA: TGTGCCATCAAGGCGGCAGGGGAACAGTCACCCCTCCACTTT
size: .; J: TRBJ2-3; V: TRBV19; D: TRBD2; CDR3: CASSIGGRDTQYF; DNA: TGTGCCAGTAGTATCGGCGGGAGGGATACGCAGTATTTT
size: few; J: TRBJ1-2; V: TRBV6-1; D: .; CDR3: CASSEAAGAWDGYTF; DNA: TGTGCCAGCAGTGAAGCCGCAGGGGCCTGGGACGGCTACACCTTC
size: many; J: TRBJ2-2; V: TRBV29-1; D: .; CDR3: CSVPVGVNTGELFF; DNA: TGCAGCGTTCCGGTGGGGGTTAACACCGGGGAGCTGTTTTTT
size: once; J: TRBJ1-5; V: TRBV4-1; D: .; CDR3: CASSQDPGQPQHF; DNA: TGCGCCAGCAGCCAAGATCCGGGACAGCCCCAGCATTTT
size: many; J: TRBJ1-2; V: TRBV14; D: .; CDR3: CASSLWDGGYTF; DNA: TGTGCCAGCAGCCTTTGGGACGGTGGCTACACCTTC
size: few; J: TRBJ2-2; V: TRBV7-9; D: .; CDR3: CASSARSGANTGELFF; DNA: TGTGCCAGCAGCGCCCGATCAGGGGCGAACACCGGGGAGCTGTTTTTT
size: .; J: TRBJ2-3; V: TRBV4-3; D: .; CDR3: CASSQVPGPRGGGDTQYF; DNA: TGCGCCAGCAGCCAAGTTCCCGGGCCTAGGGGAGGAGGAGATACGCAGTATTTT
size: .; J: TRBJ2-3; V: TRBV28; D: .; CDR3: CASSGEGGYTDTQYF; DNA: TGTGCCAGCAGTGGGGAGGGGGGTTACACAGATACGCAGTATTTT
size: few; J: TRBJ1-6; V: TRBV7-6; D: .; CDR3: CASSRDTVASPLHF; DNA: TGTGCCAGCAGCCGCGACACCGTCGCCTCACCCCTCCACTTT
size: .; J: TRBJ1-4; V: TRBV7-2; D: TRBD1; CDR3: CASSRQGDNEKLFF; DNA: TGTGCCAGCAGCCGACAGGGGGATAATGAAAAACTGTTTTTT
size: .; J: TRBJ2-3; V: TRBV7-9; D: .; CDR3: CASSLGSARSVDTQYF; DNA: TGTGCCAGCAGCTTAGGGTCAGCGCGTAGTGTGGATACGCAGTATTTT
size: .; J: TRBJ2-7; V: TRBV4-3; D: TRBD1; CDR3: CASSQGAGQGTYEQYF; DNA: TGCGCCAGCAGCCAAGGAGCGGGACAGGGGACCTACGAGCAGTACTTC
size: few; J: TRBJ2-7; V: TRBV29-1; D: .; CDR3: CSVLKPGAVLEQYF; DNA: TGCAGCGTGCTTAAACCGGGGGCGGTACTCGAGCAGTACTTC
size: .; J: TRBJ1-2; V: TRBV19; D: TRBD1; CDR3: CASSSRGRGYGYTF; DNA: TGTGCCAGTAGTAGCAGGGGGCGCGGCTATGGCTACACCTTC
size: .; J: TRBJ1-2; V: TRBV6-5; D: .; CDR3: CASGLGGYYGYTF; DNA: TGTGCCAGCGGGCTAGGGGGGTACTATGGCTACACCTTC
size: .; J: TRBJ2-1; V: TRBV7-7; D: TRBD2; CDR3: CASSLYRGDNEQFF; DNA: TGTGCTAGCAGCTTATACCGGGGGGACAATGAGCAGTTCTTC
size: few; J: TRBJ1-1; V: TRBV12-5; D: TRBD1; CDR3: CASGRQGAKAFF; DNA: TGTGCTAGTGGCAGACAGGGGGCTAAAGCTTTCTTT
size: .; J: TRBJ2-5; V: TRBV28; D: .; CDR3: CASSVGLQETQYF; DNA: TGTGCCAGCAGTGTGGGGCTTCAAGAGACCCAGTACTTC
size: few; J: TRBJ2-7; V: TRBV5-6; D: .; CDR3: CASSLLGGSGVREQYF; DNA: TGTGCCAGCAGCTTGCTGGGTGGGTCAGGGGTACGCGAGCAGTACTTC
size: .; J: TRBJ2-5; V: TRBV7-2; D: .; CDR3: CASSPFQGIETQYF; DNA: TGTGCCAGCAGCCCTTTCCAGGGGATTGAGACCCAGTACTTC
size: few; J: TRBJ2-3; V: TRBV7-8; D: .; CDR3: CASSLAGPPDTQYF; DNA: TGTGCCAGCAGCTTAGCCGGACCGCCAGATACGCAGTATTTT
size: few; J: TRBJ1-2; V: TRBV6-6; D: .; CDR3: CASRGEVPPGYTF; DNA: TGTGCCAGCAGAGGCGAGGTGCCTCCGGGATACACCTTC
size: .; J: TRBJ2-7; V: TRBV5-1; D: .; CDR3: CASSGAGTTLLEQYF; DNA: TGCGCCAGCAGCGGGGCCGGTACTACTTTATTAGAGCAGTACTTC
size: .; J: TRBJ2-3; V: TRBV19; D: TRBD1; CDR3: CASTPQGVRTDTQYF; DNA: TGTGCCAGTACCCCCCAGGGGGTGAGGACAGATACGCAGTATTTT
size: .; J: TRBJ1-5; V: TRBV29-1; D: TRBD1; CDR3: CSVIQGSGNQPQHF; DNA: TGCAGCGTTATACAGGGGTCGGGCAATCAGCCCCAGCATTTT
size: .; J: TRBJ1-4; V: TRBV28; D: TRBD1; CDR3: CASSLWATGGNEKLFF; DNA: TGTGCCAGCAGTTTATGGGCCACAGGGGGGAATGAAAAACTGTTTTTT
size: .; J: TRBJ2-1; V: TRBV13; D: TRBD1; CDR3: CASSPRLRGQGASESYNEQFF; DNA: TGTGCCAGCAGCCCTAGGCTGCGGGGACAGGGGGCTAGCGAAAGTTACAATGAGCAGTTCTTC
size: .; J: TRBJ1-2; V: TRBV29-1; D: TRBD1; CDR3: CSVESTGGYGYTF; DNA: TGCAGCGTTGAAAGTACAGGGGGCTATGGCTACACCTTC
size: many; J: TRBJ1-1; V: TRBV7-2; D: .; CDR3: CASSGDTGNTEAFF; DNA: TGTGCCAGCAGCGGGGACACTGGGAACACTGAAGCTTTCTTT
size: many; J: TRBJ2-1; V: TRBV28; D: TRBD1; CDR3: CASSRTGLYNEQFF; DNA: TGTGCCAGCAGCCGGACAGGGCTCTACAATGAGCAGTTCTTC
size: .; J: TRBJ2-1; V: TRBV30; D: .; CDR3: CASQTLTPSSEQFF; DNA: TGTGCCTCACAAACGCTGACACCTTCCAGTGAGCAGTTCTTC
size: few; J: TRBJ2-1; V: TRBV11-3; D: TRBD1; CDR3: CASSLEGQLYSEQFF; DNA: TGTGCCAGCAGCTTAGAGGGACAGCTCTACTCTGAGCAGTTCTTC
size: few; J: TRBJ2-2; V: TRBV14; D: .; CDR3: CASSLGTSGELFF; DNA: TGTGCCAGCAGCCTTGGGACCTCCGGGGAGCTGTTTTTT
size: .; J: TRBJ2-7; V: TRBV10-1; D: .; CDR3: CASSEIGVGEQYF; DNA: TGCGCCAGCAGCGAAATTGGGGTCGGAGAGCAGTACTTC
size: .; J: TRBJ1-1; V: TRBV18; D: .; CDR3: CASSPVSGQNTEAFF; DNA: TGTGCCAGCTCACCCGTCTCGGGGCAGAACACTGAAGCTTTCTTT
size: .; J: TRBJ2-5; V: TRBV27; D: .; CDR3: CASSLTRVQALETQYF; DNA: TGTGCCAGCAGTTTGACCCGCGTCCAGGCCCTAGAGACCCAGTACTTC
size: .; J: TRBJ2-1; V: TRBV5-1; D: .; CDR3: CASSSQGSSSYNEQFF; DNA: TGCGCCAGCAGCTCCCAGGGGTCCAGCTCCTACAATGAGCAGTTCTTC